The 21 T cell receptor beta chains below all came from one sample that was sequenced in a study of human T cells and chemical hapten exposure. TCRdb recomputed calls from the RACE reads with MiXCR, one row per CDR3 protein. The sample lists tens of thousands of distinct CDR3 sequences, about 15% occurring once. The time point: pre-sensitization, week 0. As for treatment: therapeutic diphenylcyclopropenone sensitization with weekly scalp DPC. The starting material was whole blood, obtained in connection with sensitization to the hapten diphenylcyclopropenone (DPC). Receptors originate from a woman aged 45-65 years with alopecia areata. Some clones in this sample may be carry-over from other donors' samples.

The chain carries TRBV6-1 and TRBJ2-7; D is possibly TRBD2 (7 bases). The CDR3 consists of 16 residues. The germline V gene has CDR1 MNHNS and CDR2 SASEGT. Trimming left V 4 bases short and J 3 bases short, with 19 bases between. CDR3 nucleotide sequence: TGTGCCAGCAGTGTCGGTGGAGCGGGACAACACTACGAGCAGTACTTC. As protein: CASSVGGAGQHYEQYF.

This clonotype showed up many times. The rearrangement joins TRBV24-1 to TRBJ2-6; 7 bases align to TRBD2. J was trimmed by 0 bases and V by 7 bases; bases with no gene match: 5. The CDR3 covers 16 residues. In germline, CDR1 is KGHDR, CDR2 SFDVKD. The CDR3 region is CATSAAGNSGANVLTF. For the CDR3, the DNA is TGTGCCACCAGCGCAGCGGGAAACTCTGGGGCCAACGTCCTGACTTTC.

This clonotype was counted only a few times. This chain links TRBV7-7 with TRBJ2-1; TRBD2 is a possible D gene (5 bases). Germline values: CDR1 SSHAT, CDR2 FNYEAQ (reference sequence). CDR3 size: 13 residues. The V end lost 4 bases, the J end lost 7 bases, and 11 bases lay between the germline ends. CDR3 sequence (DNA): TGTGCCAGCAGCTCCCAGACGGGAAATGAGCAGTTCTTC. Translating it yields CASSSQTGNEQFF.

The gene calls are TRBV20-1 and TRBJ2-7, with D tentatively TRBD1 (5 bases). Germline V gene sequence: CDR1 DFQATT, CDR2 SNEGSKA (reference sequence). V lost 4 bases to trimming and J lost 0 bases, with 13 bases between them. The CDR3 is 14 residues long. CDR3 amino acids: CSAIPPQGSYEQYF. CDR3 sequence (DNA): TGCAGTGCTATACCTCCCCAGGGCTCCTACGAGCAGTACTTC.

The chain links TRBV2 to TRBJ2-2; unclear D gene. Germline lookup yields CDR1 SNHLY and CDR2 FYNNEI. The CDR3 runs to 11 residues. V lost 7 bases and J lost 6, with 6 bases in between. The CDR3 spells CASKDPGELFF. The CDR3 nucleotides read TGTGCCAGCAAAGACCCCGGGGAGCTGTTTTTT. Drawing the rest from reference TRBV2 and TRBJ2-2, the complete variable domain is EPEVTQTPSHQVTQMGQEVILRCVPISNHLYFYWYRQILGQKVEFLVSFYNNEISEKSEIFDDQFSVERPDGSNFTLKIRSTKLEDSAMYFCASKDPGELFFGEGSRLTVL.

This clonotype was observed a few times. CDR3 sequence reads: CASSLVATPSAETQYF. The CDR3 DNA reads as TGTGCCAGCAGCTTAGTTGCAACCCCTAGTGCGGAGACCCAGTACTTC. The chain joins TRBV7-2 to TRBJ2-5, with D unclear. This CDR3 contains 16 residues. Trimming took off 1 base at V and 5 bases at J, with 17 bases between the two ends. Germline V gene sequence: CDR1 SGHTA, CDR2 FQGNSA.

This clonotype occurred a few times. The chain joins TRBV5-1 to TRBJ2-1, with 13 nucleotides matching TRBD2. Germline V lookup: CDR1 SGHRS, CDR2 YFSETQ. The CDR3 runs to 19 residues. V was pared by 0 bases and J by 1 base, with 7 bases of the junction left unmatched. The DNA for the CDR3 is TGCGCCAGCAGCTTGGCTAGAGGGACTAGCGGGAAATCCTACAATGAGCAGTTCTTC. Protein sequence: CASSLARGTSGKSYNEQFF.

The rearrangement uses TRBV3-1 and TRBJ2-1; D is possibly TRBD2 (5 bases). Germline V gene data show CDR1 as LGHDT and CDR2 as YNNKEL (reference sequence). With 7 bases removed from V and 6 bases from J, the gap between germline ends came to 16 bases. This CDR3 has 14 amino acids. Here the CDR3 reads CASTHWASRNEQFF. The CDR3 region has the DNA TGTGCCAGCACCCATTGGGCTAGCCGCAATGAGCAGTTCTTC.

This sequence joins TRBV7-6 and TRBJ2-1; D is perhaps TRBD2 (5 bases). Germline V gene lookup returns CDR1 SGHVS and CDR2 FNYEAQ. V lost 8 bases and J lost 8, with 22 bases in between. CDR3 size: 15 residues. The CDR3, as DNA: TGTGCCAGCCAAGAGGAGCTAGCCCCCTGGGATGAGCAGTTCTTC. Translated: CASQEELAPWDEQFF.

This clonotype has just a few counts. The gene calls are TRBV15 and TRBJ1-5; 9 bases are shared with TRBD1. The germline CDR1 and CDR2 sequences are LNHNV and YYDKDF (reference sequence). The CDR3 sequence is 13 residues long. V was pared by 1 base and J by 11 bases, with 3 bases of the junction left unmatched. Written as DNA, the CDR3 is TGTGCCACCAGCAGAGGGGACAGGGCCGCCCAGCATTTT. It codes for CATSRGDRAAQHF.

This clonotype appeared a single time. This CDR3 is CASRDPGRNSGNTIYF. The CDR3 region has the DNA TGTGCCAGCAGAGATCCGGGACGGAACTCTGGAAACACCATATATTTT. The rearrangement links TRBV2 to TRBJ1-3, with a possible D match to TRBD1 (5 bases). Germline assignment: CDR1 SNHLY and CDR2 FYNNEI. The V gene lost 6 bases and the J gene lost 0 bases, with 15 bases spanning the gap. This CDR3 comprises 16 residues.

The chain combines TRBV18 with TRBJ1-6, with D maybe TRBD1 (5 bases). V lost 3 bases, J lost 4 bases, and 19 bases lay in between. Germline CDR1 KGHSH, CDR2 LQKENI. The CDR3 sequence is 18 residues long. The CDR3 sequence is CASSPQNVGTGYNSPLHF. The CDR3, as DNA: TGTGCCAGCTCACCCCAAAACGTGGGGACCGGTTATAATTCACCCCTCCACTTT.

This clonotype was recorded many times. This sequence joins TRBV28 and TRBJ2-7, with 7 bases matching TRBD2. The CDR3 has 16 amino acids. The J segment lost 1 base and the V segment lost 4 bases, leaving 10 bases of the junction unmatched. Germline V gene data show CDR1 as MDHEN and CDR2 as SYDVKM. CDR3 nucleotide sequence: TGTGCCAGCAGTTCCCGAGCGGGGACCTTATCCTACGAGCAGTACTTC. Protein: CASSSRAGTLSYEQYF.

This clonotype has a count of ten or more. This chain links TRBV7-2 with TRBJ2-5; 8 bases are a match to TRBD1. The germline V gene has CDR1 SGHTA and CDR2 FQGNSA. There are 15 residues in the CDR3. V lost 1 base and J lost 1; bases outside the gene matches: 2. DNA of the CDR3: TGTGCCAGCAGCTTAGACAGGGGGTCCCAAGAGACCCAGTACTTC. Its translation is CASSLDRGSQETQYF.

This clonotype was detected many times. The chain couples TRBV28 to TRBJ2-7, with D tentatively TRBD1 or TRBD2 (6 bases each). Germline CDR1 reads MDHEN; CDR2 reads SYDVKM. V was pared by 1 base and J by 3 bases, with 10 bases between. The CDR3 length is 14 residues. The CDR3 spells CASSLSGGDYEQYF. The CDR3 DNA reads as TGTGCCAGCAGTTTATCCGGGGGCGACTACGAGCAGTACTTC. The entire variable domain, with the rest obtained from reference TRBV28 and TRBJ2-7, is as follows: DVKVTQSSRYLVKRTGEKVFLECVQDMDHENMFWYRQDPGLGLRLIYFSYDVKMKEKGDIPEGYSVSREKKERFSLILESASTNQTSMYLCASSLSGGDYEQYFGPGTRLTVT.

The V gene is TRBV6-6, the J gene TRBJ2-7; 7 positions agree with TRBD1. The CDR3 totals 11 residues. V shed 10 bases, J shed 2 bases, and the junction held 2 bases outside the gene matches. From germline, CDR1 is MNHNY and CDR2 SVGAGI (reference sequence). The CDR3 loop is CATQGAYEQYF. As DNA, the CDR3 is TGTGCCACTCAGGGGGCCTACGAGCAGTACTTC.

This clonotype was seen a handful of times. The chain has TRBV7-2 and TRBJ1-3; D unclear. Germline CDR1 reads SGHTA; CDR2 reads FQGNSA. The V end lost 3 bases, the J end lost 10 bases, and 13 bases lay between the germline ends. The CDR3 is made up of 13 amino acids. The CDR3 reads CASSFGDERTIYF. In DNA, the CDR3 is TGTGCCAGCAGCTTCGGAGACGAACGAACCATATATTTT. Looking up the rest from reference TRBV7-2 and TRBJ1-3 gives the full variable domain: GAGVSQSPSNKVTEKGKDVELRCDPISGHTALYWYRQSLGQGLEFLIYFQGNSAPDKSGLPSDRFSAERTGGSVSTLTIQRTQQEDSAVYLCASSFGDERTIYFGEGSWLTVV.

The CDR3: CASSPDRARVLEKLFF. CDR3 nucleotide sequence: TGTGCCAGCAGTCCGGACAGGGCAAGGGTTTTGGAAAAACTGTTTTTT. J is TRBJ1-4 and V is TRBV6-5; TRBD1 matches at 8 bases. The V segment lost 5 bases and the J segment 8 bases; nucleotides outside the gene matches: 13. Germline V gene data show CDR1 as MNHEY and CDR2 as SVGAGI. The CDR3 is 16 residues long.

This clonotype was detected only a few times. The rearrangement links TRBV29-1 to TRBJ2-5, with D perhaps TRBD2 (5 bases). V lost 7 bases, J lost 5 bases, and 14 bases lay in between. Germline assignment: CDR1 SQVTM and CDR2 ANQGSEA. The CDR3 runs to 12 residues. CDR3 loop: CSADDYRETQYF. CDR3 bases: TGCAGCGCCGACGACTACCGCGAGACCCAGTACTTC.

This rearrangement joins TRBV7-9 to TRBJ2-3, with TRBD2 matching 7 bases. The V gene's germline CDR1 is SEHNR and CDR2 FQNEAQ (reference sequence). CDR3 length: 15 residues. Trimming cost V 5 bases and J 0 bases; bases outside gene matches: 5. The CDR3 loop is CASSPTSISTDTQYF. In DNA form, the CDR3 reads TGTGCCAGCAGCCCGACTAGCATTAGCACAGATACGCAGTATTTT.

In its sample, this clonotype was seen a few times. V is TRBV7-9 and J is TRBJ2-5; 8 bases line up with TRBD2. This CDR3 contains 15 residues. Per the germline V gene, CDR1 is SEHNR and CDR2 is FQNEAQ (reference sequence). Germline trimming cut 2 bases from V and 2 bases from J; bases unmatched to any gene: 4. The DNA of the CDR3 is TGTGCCAGCAGCTTAACCGGGACTAGACAAGAGACCCAGTACTTC. Its protein is CASSLTGTRQETQYF. Full variable domain (missing parts from reference TRBV7-9 and TRBJ2-5): DTGVSQNPRHKITKRGQNVTFRCDPISEHNRLYWYRQTLGQGPEFLTYFQNEAQLEKSRLLSDRFSAERPKGSFSTLEIQRTEQGDSAMYLCASSLTGTRQETQYFGPGTRLLVL.